This T cell receptor (beta chain) was captured by sequencing in a study of T-cell memory formation after mild COVID-19. Study-wide background: The two donors had largely donor-specific TCR clusters. General study results and limits: Prior to infection, memory already included some responding clones, suggesting cross-reactive memory joined. Clones contracting day 15 to 85 were balanced CD4/CD8; later expanders leaned CD4+.

Amplification by 5'RACE using constant-segment primers produced TCR alpha and TCR beta cDNA libraries that carried sample barcodes and UMIs. TCRdb recomputed calls from the 5' RACE reads with MiXCR, one row per CDR3 protein. The data contain around 300,000 distinct CDR3 sequences, over 10% of them seen just once; the ten biggest clones take up about a fifth. As to this clonotype: Its antigen is not known.

This clonotype originated in a man between 18 and 29 years old who had mild COVID-19 (a few samples of this study predate the infection). Cell type and time point are not known. Sequenced input: PBMCs or a T cell subset sorted from them (not recorded which).

CDR3 residues: CSVSQGNTEAFF. CDR3 coding DNA: TGCAGCGTGTCACAGGGGAACACTGAAGCTTTCTTT. The chain links TRBV29-1 to TRBJ1-1, with a possible D match to TRBD1 (6 bases). The CDR3 consists of 12 residues. The germline V gene encodes CDR1 SQVTM and CDR2 ANQGSEA. Trimming left V 6 bases short and J 1 base short, with 9 bases between.